A selection of T cell receptor beta chains follows, all from one sample in a study of early T cells in non-severe SARS-CoV-2 infection. One entry per CDR3 protein results from TCRdb running MiXCR on the 5' RACE reads. The table has 60,000 to 65,000 distinct CDR3 sequences, 7% to 10% seen once. The sample in question was whole blood, obtained at baseline. All receptors derive from an adult who was a healthcare worker with PCR-confirmed SARS-CoV-2 infection or an uninfected control (not recorded which). Each CDR3 is given with its conserved first and last residue. A D gene is named only where the DNA matches it firmly. The size entry is marked missing in some rows and otherwise reads once, few, many or a size class.

clone size,D gene,V gene,J gene,CDR3 protein,CDR3 DNA
few,-,TRBV5-1,TRBJ1-1,CASSPRDQPPMNTEAFF,TGCGCCAGCAGCCCCCGGGACCAACCGCCAATGAACACTGAAGCTTTCTTT
many,-,TRBV5-1,TRBJ2-1,CASSPNSHNEQFF,TGCGCCAGCAGCCCCAACTCCCACAATGAGCAGTTCTTC
many,-,TRBV20-1,TRBJ1-2,CSASRQSYGYTF,TGCAGTGCTAGTAGGCAAAGCTATGGCTACACCTTC
many,-,TRBV25-1,TRBJ1-1,CASSVDWSTEAFF,TGTGCCAGCAGTGTGGACTGGAGCACTGAAGCTTTCTTT
-,-,TRBV7-6,TRBJ2-1,CASSFGSGDYNEQFF,TGTGCCAGCAGCTTCGGTTCCGGGGACTACAATGAGCAGTTCTTC
-,TRBD1,TRBV6-2/TRBV6-3,TRBJ2-7,CASSLLGQGGNEQYF,TGTGCCAGCAGTCTACTGGGACAGGGAGGCAACGAGCAGTACTTC
-,-,TRBV7-9,TRBJ1-6,CASSLAGESPLHF,TGTGCCAGCAGCTTAGCGGGGGAGTCACCCCTCCACTTT
-,-,TRBV19,TRBJ2-2,CASSIRAPPLNTGELFF,TGTGCCAGTAGTATACGGGCACCCCCACTCAACACCGGGGAGCTGTTTTTT
many,-,TRBV5-1,TRBJ2-1,CASSFEGTLGEQFF,TGCGCCAGCAGCTTTGAGGGAACTCTGGGTGAGCAGTTCTTC
-,TRBD2,TRBV20-1,TRBJ2-7,CSARSTGTRPYEQYF,TGCAGTGCTAGATCAACCGGGACTAGACCCTACGAGCAGTACTTC
many,-,TRBV15,TRBJ2-6,CATSRVRGANVLTF,TGTGCCACCAGCAGAGTACGTGGGGCCAACGTCCTGACTTTC
-,-,TRBV3-1,TRBJ2-2,CASSQKGSTGELFF,TGTGCCAGCAGCCAAAAAGGCTCCACCGGGGAGCTGTTTTTT
few,TRBD1,TRBV20-1,TRBJ2-7,CSATQGAYEQYF,TGCAGTGCCACACAGGGGGCCTACGAGCAGTACTTC
few,-,TRBV11-2,TRBJ2-3,CASSFRLEADTQYF,TGTGCCAGCAGCTTCAGACTAGAAGCAGATACGCAGTATTTT
-,-,TRBV6-6,TRBJ2-2,CASSYPPAGPGELFF,TGTGCCAGCAGTTACCCCCCAGCAGGGCCCGGGGAGCTGTTTTTT
-,-,TRBV7-9,TRBJ1-1,CASSLELWNTEAFF,TGTGCCAGCAGCTTAGAGTTATGGAACACTGAAGCTTTCTTT
many,-,TRBV11-2,TRBJ2-3,CASSFGSTDTQYF,TGTGCCAGCAGCTTTGGGAGCACAGATACGCAGTATTTT
-,-,TRBV10-3,TRBJ2-2,CAIPDDRGRLAGTGELFF,TGTGCCATCCCGGACGACAGGGGGAGACTAGCGGGCACCGGGGAGCTGTTTTTT
few,-,TRBV5-1,TRBJ2-1,CASSLDGQSYNEQFF,TGCGCCAGCAGCTTGGATGGTCAGAGTTACAATGAGCAGTTCTTC
many,-,TRBV25-1,TRBJ2-7,CASSGTVYEQYF,TGTGCCAGCAGTGGCACAGTGTACGAGCAGTACTTC
many,TRBD2,TRBV20-1,TRBJ2-7,CSAPGGGSYEQYF,TGCAGTGCGCCCGGGGGGGGTTCCTACGAGCAGTACTTC
many,-,TRBV6-6,TRBJ2-1,CASSYSGEDPSYNEQFF,TGTGCCAGCAGTTACTCGGGGGAGGACCCCTCCTACAATGAGCAGTTCTTC
many,-,TRBV4-2,TRBJ2-7,CASSLTGRDEQYF,TGTGCCAGCAGCCTGACGGGACGGGACGAGCAGTACTTC
many,TRBD1,TRBV18,TRBJ2-3,CASSPRGTGDFTDTQYF,TGTGCCAGCTCACCACGGGGGACAGGGGACTTCACAGATACGCAGTATTTT
many,-,TRBV6-2/TRBV6-3,TRBJ2-1,CASSYWGNEQFF,TGTGCCAGCAGCTACTGGGGTAATGAGCAGTTCTTC
-,TRBD1,TRBV7-2,TRBJ2-7,CASSLAGTGPCEQYF,TGTGCCAGCAGCTTAGCCGGGACAGGTCCTTGCGAGCAGTACTTC
-,-,TRBV5-6,TRBJ1-1,CASRHGVRDTEAFF,TGTGCCAGCCGCCACGGGGTGAGGGACACTGAAGCTTTCTTT
many,TRBD2,TRBV28,TRBJ2-5,CASRSGGQETQYF,TGTGCCAGCAGAAGCGGGGGCCAAGAGACCCAGTACTTC